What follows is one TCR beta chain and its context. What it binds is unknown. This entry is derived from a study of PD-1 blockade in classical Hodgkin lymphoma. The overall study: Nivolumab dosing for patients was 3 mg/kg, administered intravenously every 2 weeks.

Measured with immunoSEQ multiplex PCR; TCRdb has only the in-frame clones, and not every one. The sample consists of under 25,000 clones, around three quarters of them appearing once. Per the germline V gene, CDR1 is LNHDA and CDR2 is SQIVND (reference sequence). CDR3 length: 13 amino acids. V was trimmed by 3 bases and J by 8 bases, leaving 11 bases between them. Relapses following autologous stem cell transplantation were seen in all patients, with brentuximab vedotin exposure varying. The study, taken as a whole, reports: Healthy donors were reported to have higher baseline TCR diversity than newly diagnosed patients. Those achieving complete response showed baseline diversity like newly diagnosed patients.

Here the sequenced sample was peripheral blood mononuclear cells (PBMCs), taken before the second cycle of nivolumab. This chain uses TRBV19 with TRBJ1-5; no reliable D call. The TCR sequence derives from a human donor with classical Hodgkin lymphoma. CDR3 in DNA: TGTGCCAGTAGTATGACCAGAAAGGAGCCCCAGCATTTT. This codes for CASSMTRKEPQHF. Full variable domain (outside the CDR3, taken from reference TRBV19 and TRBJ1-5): DGGITQSPKYLFRKEGQNVTLSCEQNLNHDAMYWYRQDPGQGLRLIYYSQIVNDFQKGDIAEGYSVSREKKESFPLTVTSAQKNPTAFYLCASSMTRKEPQHFGDGTRLSIL.